What follows are 18 T cell receptor beta chains derived from one specimen sequenced in a study of blood T cells in healthy people across ages (dated by TCRdb to the mid-2010s). Preparation of the library involved 5' RACE. The instrument was an Illumina HiSeq 2500. A second 7 to 11 cycle PCR used a sample-barcoded 5' primer and a J-beta primer mix. TCRdb trimmed public reads at Q25 via fastp, called clones via MiXCR and kept in-frame beta chains. Rows with one shared CDR3 protein collapse into an entry with the most common genes and DNA. The sample table holds 550,000 to 600,000 distinct CDR3 sequences, of which less than 60% were seen once. The ten largest make up 20% to 25% of the sample. The sequenced material came from blood. The receptors were sampled from a man aged 80 or over in good health.

This sequence joins TRBV11-1 and TRBJ1-1; 7 bases map to TRBD1. Germline CDR1 and CDR2: SGHAT and FQDESV (reference sequence). The junction had 11 bases not matched to a gene; V was cut back by 1 base and J by 3 bases. This CDR3 is 17 amino acids long. CDR3 sequence reads: CASSLGSTGWWDTEAFF. DNA for the CDR3: TGTGCCAGCAGCTTAGGGTCGACAGGGTGGTGGGACACTGAAGCTTTCTTT.

The V gene is TRBV9, the J gene TRBJ2-7; 9 nucleotides align to TRBD2. J was trimmed by 2 bases and V by 0 bases; bases with no gene match: 3. The CDR3 runs to 15 residues. The germline gives CDR1 SGDLS, CDR2 YYNGEE. The CDR3, as DNA: TGTGCCAGCAGCGTAGGGCGGGGGGGTCCCTACGAGCAGTACTTC. Translating gives CASSVGRGGPYEQYF. Full variable domain (remainder filled in from reference TRBV9 and TRBJ2-7): DSGVTQTPKHLITATGQRVTLRCSPRSGDLSVYWYQQSLDQGLQFLIQYYNGEERAKGNILERFSAQQFPDLHSELNLSSLELGDSALYFCASSVGRGGPYEQYFGPGTRLTVT.

V and J are TRBV7-8 and TRBJ1-4; D might be TRBD1 (5 bases). Trimming left V 5 bases short and J 0 bases short, with 13 bases between. The CDR3 runs 16 residues. Germline V CDR1 and CDR2: SGHVS, FQNEAQ. CDR3 amino acids: CASSPIRVSTNEKLFF. The CDR3 DNA follows: TGTGCCAGCAGCCCAATCAGGGTTTCAACTAATGAAAAACTGTTTTTT.

V is TRBV5-1 and J is TRBJ2-5, with 8 bases that match TRBD2. Trimming at V came to 6 bases and at J to 5 bases, leaving 3 bases not matched to a gene. Germline V gives CDR1 SGHRS, CDR2 YFSETQ. The CDR3 extends over 12 amino acids. The chain's CDR3 is CASKRESETQYF. The CDR3 DNA sequence: TGCGCCAGCAAGCGGGAGTCGGAGACCCAGTACTTC.

This clonotype was detected ten times or more. CDR3 loop: CASSLVGRGTDTQYF. The DNA of the CDR3 is TGTGCCAGCAGCTTAGTAGGGAGAGGTACAGATACGCAGTATTTT. The rearrangement links TRBV7-2 to TRBJ2-3, with D possibly matching TRBD2 (5 bases). This CDR3 has 15 amino acids. Germline values: CDR1 SGHTA, CDR2 FQGNSA. Deletions cut 1 base from V and 3 bases from J, with 11 bases between.

As regards this clonotype: The germline gene is not matched at one end of the junction; a read error may be the cause. CDR3 protein: CASSAGTGLGEQYF. CDR3 sequence (DNA): TGTGCTAGCAGCGCCGGGACAGGCCTGGGGGAGCAGTACTTC. The chain uses TRBV9 and TRBJ2-5; 8 nucleotides match TRBD1. Germline lookup yields CDR1 SGDLS and CDR2 YYNGEE. The CDR3 has 14 amino acids.

The chain is built from TRBV10-3 and TRBJ1-1; 7 positions match TRBD1. Germline V gene sequence: CDR1 ENHRY, CDR2 SYGVKD. The CDR3 is made up of 15 amino acids. The junction had 14 bases not matched to a gene; V was cut back by 3 bases and J by 10 bases. The chain's CDR3 is CAISEPGQIMEGAFF. CDR3 DNA: TGTGCCATCAGTGAACCGGGACAGATAATGGAGGGAGCTTTCTTT.

This clonotype was detected ten times or more. The rearrangement links TRBV6-6 to TRBJ2-1, with D perhaps assigned TRBD1 or TRBD2 (7 bases each). CDR1 and CDR2 (germline): MNHNY, SVGAGI (reference sequence). There are 12 residues in the CDR3. Trimming took 6 bases from V and 9 from J, leaving 12 bases between them. CDR3 nucleotides: TGTGCCAGCAGAACAGGGGAGGGTGAGCAGTTCTTC. The encoded protein is CASRTGEGEQFF.

This clonotype has more than one count but fewer than ten. The chain is built from TRBV7-9 and TRBJ1-5, with D unclear. The CDR3 sequence is 14 residues long. Germline loops: CDR1 SEHNR, CDR2 FQNEAQ (reference sequence). V lost 0 bases to trimming and J lost 6 bases, with 9 bases between them. The CDR3 here is CASSLATSRQPQHF. The CDR3 DNA sequence: TGTGCCAGCAGCTTAGCGACATCCCGTCAGCCCCAGCATTTT.

This clonotype turned up a few times. This sequence joins TRBV10-3 and TRBJ2-7, with 12 positions matching TRBD1. Germline CDR1 and CDR2: ENHRY and SYGVKD. This CDR3 region has 14 residues. The V segment lost 6 bases and the J segment 3 bases; nucleotides outside the gene matches: 3. CDR3 nucleotide sequence: TGTGCCATCAGAGGGACAGGGGGCCTCTACGAGCAGTACTTC. As protein: CAIRGTGGLYEQYF.

The genes are TRBV4-1 and TRBJ2-6; the match to TRBD1 covers 9 bases. This CDR3 is 16 amino acids long. Germline V gene sequence: CDR1 MGHRA, CDR2 YSYEKL. V was pared by 4 bases and J by 2 bases, with 3 bases of the junction left unmatched. The chain's CDR3 is CASSPRTGAGANVLTF. As DNA, the CDR3 is TGCGCCAGCAGCCCCCGGACAGGGGCTGGGGCCAACGTCCTGACTTTC.

The genes are TRBV2 and TRBJ1-4; D is uncertain. This CDR3 has 14 residues. Per the germline V gene, CDR1 is SNHLY and CDR2 is FYNNEI. V was shortened by 6 bases and J by 7 bases, with 15 bases between the two germline ends. The CDR3 region is CASRETDAGEKLFF. CDR3 DNA sequence: TGTGCCAGCAGGGAGACGGATGCTGGTGAAAAACTGTTTTTT. Drawing the rest from reference TRBV2 and TRBJ1-4, the complete variable domain is EPEVTQTPSHQVTQMGQEVILRCVPISNHLYFYWYRQILGQKVEFLVSFYNNEISEKSEIFDDQFSVERPDGSNFTLKIRSTKLEDSAMYFCASRETDAGEKLFFGSGTQLSVL.

CDR3 in amino acids: CASSLWSSYTF. The CDR3 DNA reads as TGTGCCAGCAGTTTGTGGAGCAGCTACACCTTC. The J gene is TRBJ1-2, the V gene TRBV28, with D unclear. The V end lost 3 bases, the J end lost 9 bases, and 8 bases lay between the germline ends. Germline CDR1 is MDHEN and CDR2 is SYDVKM. The CDR3 sequence is 11 residues long.

The chain has TRBV7-2 and TRBJ1-5, with D tentatively TRBD1 (5 bases). CDR1 is SGHTA, CDR2 FQGNSA, per germline. The CDR3 is 12 amino acids. V gave up 8 bases and J gave up 4 bases, with 9 bases separating them. CDR3 residues: CASAGENQPQHF. DNA for the CDR3: TGTGCCAGCGCGGGGGAGAATCAGCCCCAGCATTTT.

Only a few counts were recorded for this clonotype. The genes are TRBV6-2 or TRBV6-3 and TRBJ2-2; TRBD2 might be the D (6 bases). CDR1 is MNHEY and CDR2 is SVGEGT in the germline V gene. The CDR3 runs to 16 residues. Between the trimmed V and J ends, which lost 2 bases and 0 bases, there was a span of 10 bases. The DNA for the CDR3 is TGTGCCAGCAGTTACACGGCGGGGTCGAACACCGGGGAGCTGTTTTTT. Translation gives CASSYTAGSNTGELFF.

J is TRBJ2-5 and V is TRBV7-8; D gene unclear. This CDR3 comprises 14 residues. Trimming removed 1 base at V and 11 bases at J, with 17 bases between. Germline lookup yields CDR1 SGHVS and CDR2 FQNEAQ. The CDR3 DNA follows: TGTGCCAGCAGCTTAGGCGGCCGAAACAATGAGCAGTACTTC. It encodes CASSLGGRNNEQYF.

The V call is TRBV6-6, the J call TRBJ1-1; TRBD1 matches 10 bases. CDR3 size: 16 residues. Germline-derived CDR1 and CDR2 are MNHNY and SVGAGI (reference sequence). V trimming: 0 bases; J trimming: 10 bases; junction bases outside the gene matches: 11. The CDR3 loop reads CASSYSQWGQGSGAFF. The CDR3, as DNA: TGTGCCAGCAGTTACTCCCAGTGGGGACAGGGGAGCGGAGCTTTCTTT.

The J gene is TRBJ2-7, the V gene TRBV5-1; possibly TRBD1 for D (6 bases). There are 15 residues in the CDR3. V lost 0 bases and J 3 bases, leaving 13 bases between the germline ends. CDR1 is SGHRS, CDR2 YFSETQ, per germline. The DNA of the CDR3 is TGCGCCAGCAGCTTGGCAGGGGACACGGTCTACGAGCAGTACTTC. This codes for CASSLAGDTVYEQYF.